What follows are 8 T cell receptor beta chains derived from one specimen sequenced in a study of T cells in Graves' hyperthyroidism and ophthalmopathy. The investigators amplified TCR beta CDR3 regions from RNA transcripts. Initially, a first-round RT-PCR of the TCR CDR3 employed the HTBI primer set. TCRdb analysed the multiplex PCR reads with MiXCR anew, one entry per CDR3 protein. The sample carries a few hundred thousand distinct CDR3 sequences, roughly 20% recorded once. The sequenced sample was blood. The receptor set was obtained from a man younger than 35 with Graves' hyperthyroidism.

This clonotype was seen at least ten times. This sequence joins TRBV19 and TRBJ1-1; D remains unclear. Trimming pared 4 bases from V and 0 bases from J, leaving 9 bases between. Germline lookup yields CDR1 LNHDA and CDR2 SQIVND (reference sequence). CDR3 length equals 14 residues. CDR3 residues: CASSRPDLNTEAFF. Written as DNA, the CDR3 is TGTGCCAGTAGTAGGCCGGATTTGAACACTGAAGCTTTCTTT.

This clonotype was seen ten or more times. The chain employs TRBV5-1 and TRBJ2-2; 7 positions agree with TRBD1. The trim removed 5 bases at V and 4 bases at J, leaving 8 bases unmatched. The CDR3 runs to 15 residues. In germline, CDR1 is SGHRS, CDR2 YFSETQ. This chain's CDR3 is CASRMTGRSTGELFF. The CDR3 DNA follows: TGCGCCAGCAGGATGACAGGGCGATCCACCGGGGAGCTGTTTTTT.

The sample holds many counts of this clonotype. This rearrangement joins TRBV3-1 to TRBJ1-3; D is undetermined. Germline lookup yields CDR1 LGHDT and CDR2 YNNKEL (reference sequence). Trimming cost V 2 bases and J 0 bases, with 5 bases left between them. The CDR3 runs 14 residues. The CDR3 spells CASSQSYSGNTIYF. Here the CDR3 DNA reads TGTGCCAGCAGCCAATCCTACTCTGGAAACACCATATATTTT.

This clonotype was counted ten times or more. The chain is built from TRBV12-3 or TRBV12-4 and TRBJ1-1; maybe TRBD1 (5 bases). The length of the CDR3 is 14 residues. V lost 4 bases, J lost 4 bases, and 13 bases lay in between. This CDR3 reads CASSSTQVGTEAFF. CDR3 in DNA: TGTGCCAGCAGTTCCACACAGGTGGGCACTGAAGCTTTCTTT.

This clonotype was found once. The rearrangement links TRBV9 to TRBJ1-1; the D gene is possibly TRBD1 (5 bases). Germline assignment: CDR1 SGDLS and CDR2 YYNGEE. V lost 2 bases and J 1 base, leaving 9 bases between the germline ends. This CDR3 spans 14 amino acids. The CDR3 loop reads CASSVGGQNTEAFF. CDR3 DNA: TGTGCCAGCAGCGTCGGGGGTCAGAACACTGAAGCTTTCTTT.

This clonotype has at least ten counts. The chain combines TRBV6-1 with TRBJ2-7, with D possibly matching TRBD2 (6 bases). V shed 0 bases and J shed 6 bases, with 9 bases lying between them. CDR1 and CDR2 from the germline V gene are MNHNS and SASEGT. The CDR3 sequence is 13 residues long. The CDR3 bases are TGTGCCAGCAGTGAAGCGCGGGGTCCCGAGCAGTACTTC. This gives the protein CASSEARGPEQYF.

This clonotype was found many times. This chain joins TRBV28 and TRBJ1-2; D is undetermined. V was shortened by 2 bases and J by 4 bases, with 17 bases between the two germline ends. The CDR3 is 16 amino acids. The V gene's germline CDR1 is MDHEN and CDR2 SYDVKM. The CDR3 is CASSLPLGPVGYGYTF. In DNA, the CDR3 is TGTGCCAGCAGTTTACCCCTTGGACCGGTGGGCTATGGCTACACCTTC.

This clonotype appeared a few times. The CDR3 spells CASSFHGPYEQYF. The CDR3 DNA reads as TGTGCCAGCAGCTTCCACGGACCCTACGAGCAGTACTTC. This chain joins TRBV7-9 and TRBJ2-7; D not resolved. The CDR3 spans 13 residues. CDR1 SEHNR and CDR2 FQNEAQ come from the germline V gene (reference sequence). V gave up 3 bases and J gave up 2 bases, with 8 bases separating them.